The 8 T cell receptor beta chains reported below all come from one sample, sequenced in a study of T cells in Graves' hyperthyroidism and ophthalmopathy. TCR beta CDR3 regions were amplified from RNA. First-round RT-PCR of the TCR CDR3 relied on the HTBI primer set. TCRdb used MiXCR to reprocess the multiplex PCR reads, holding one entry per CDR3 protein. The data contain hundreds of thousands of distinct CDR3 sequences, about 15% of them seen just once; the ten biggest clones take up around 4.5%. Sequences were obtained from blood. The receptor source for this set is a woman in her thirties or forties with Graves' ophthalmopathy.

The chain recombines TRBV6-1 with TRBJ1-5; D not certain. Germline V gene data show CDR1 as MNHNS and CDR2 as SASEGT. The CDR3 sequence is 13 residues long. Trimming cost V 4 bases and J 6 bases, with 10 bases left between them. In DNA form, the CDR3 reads TGTGCCAGCAGTGTTGTTCAGTCTCAGCCCCAGCATTTT. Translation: CASSVVQSQPQHF.

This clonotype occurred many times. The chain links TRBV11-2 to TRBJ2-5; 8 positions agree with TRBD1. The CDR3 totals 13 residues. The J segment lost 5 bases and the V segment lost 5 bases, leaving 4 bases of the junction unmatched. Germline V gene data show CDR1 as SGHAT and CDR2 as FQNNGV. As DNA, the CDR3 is TGTGCCAGCAGCAGGACAGGGAGTGAGACCCAGTACTTC. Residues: CASSRTGSETQYF.

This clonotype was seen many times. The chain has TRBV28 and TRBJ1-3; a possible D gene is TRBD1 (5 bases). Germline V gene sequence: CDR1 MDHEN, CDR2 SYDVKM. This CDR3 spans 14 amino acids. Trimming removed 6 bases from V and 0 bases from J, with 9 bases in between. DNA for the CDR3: TGTGCCAGCAGGACAGCTTTCTCTGGAAACACCATATATTTT. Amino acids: CASRTAFSGNTIYF.

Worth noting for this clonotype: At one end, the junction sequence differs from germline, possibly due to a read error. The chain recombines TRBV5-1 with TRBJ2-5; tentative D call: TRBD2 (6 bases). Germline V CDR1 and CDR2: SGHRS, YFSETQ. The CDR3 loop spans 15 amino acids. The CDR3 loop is CAGSSPAGYQETQYF. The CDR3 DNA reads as TGCGCCGGCAGCTCCCCAGCGGGCTACCAAGAGACCCAGTACTTC.

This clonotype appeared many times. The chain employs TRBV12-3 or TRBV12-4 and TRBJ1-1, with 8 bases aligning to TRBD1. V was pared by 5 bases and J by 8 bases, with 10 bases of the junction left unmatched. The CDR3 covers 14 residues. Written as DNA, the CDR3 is TGTGCCAGCAGTATACCGGGACAGGTCTCCGAAGCTTTCTTT. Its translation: CASSIPGQVSEAFF.

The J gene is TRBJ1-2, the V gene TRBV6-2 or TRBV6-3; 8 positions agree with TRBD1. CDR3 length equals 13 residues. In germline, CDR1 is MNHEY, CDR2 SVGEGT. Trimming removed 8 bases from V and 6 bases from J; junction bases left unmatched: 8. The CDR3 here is CASGGQAVDGYTF. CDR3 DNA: TGTGCCAGCGGGGGACAGGCCGTTGATGGCTACACCTTC.

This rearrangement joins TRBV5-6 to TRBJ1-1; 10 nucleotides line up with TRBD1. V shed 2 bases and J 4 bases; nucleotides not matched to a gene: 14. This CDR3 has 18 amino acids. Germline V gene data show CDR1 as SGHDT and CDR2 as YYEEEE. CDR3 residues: CASSLTGTGDLDGTEAFF. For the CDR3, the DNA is TGTGCCAGCAGCTTAACCGGGACAGGGGATTTGGATGGCACTGAAGCTTTCTTT.

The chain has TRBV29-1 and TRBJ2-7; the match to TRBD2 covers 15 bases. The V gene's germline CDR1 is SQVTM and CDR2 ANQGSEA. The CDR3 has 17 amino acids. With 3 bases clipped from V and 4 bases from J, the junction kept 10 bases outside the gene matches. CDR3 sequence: CSVEIGGTSGRIYEQYF. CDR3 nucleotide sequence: TGCAGCGTTGAGATCGGCGGGACTAGCGGGAGGATTTACGAGCAGTACTTC.